What follows are 10 T cell receptor beta chains derived from one specimen sequenced in a study of control samples from healthy donors and cancer patients. TCRdb keeps only in-frame clones here, not all; method: immunoSEQ multiplex PCR. Here the sample spans about 120,000 clones, about 89% being singletons. Sequenced input: blood. These TCRs come from a woman aged 18-29 years in good health.

The chain recombines TRBV18 with TRBJ2-3; D is unclear. Deletions cut 1 base from V and 0 bases from J, with 8 bases between. CDR1 and CDR2 from the germline V gene are KGHSH and LQKENI. The CDR3 has 15 amino acids. As DNA, the CDR3 is TGTGCCAGCTCACCACGGTACAGAAGCACAGATACGCAGTATTTT. As protein: CASSPRYRSTDTQYF.

The J gene is TRBJ1-1, the V gene TRBV6-2 or TRBV6-3; no clear D. CDR1 MNHEY and CDR2 SVGEGT come from the germline V gene. V lost 3 bases to trimming and J lost 8 bases, with 10 bases between them. This CDR3 is built from 12 residues. The CDR3 bases are TGTGCCAGCAGTTATAAGCTCAGAGAAGCTTTCTTT. Translating it yields CASSYKLREAFF.

This clone occurred a few times. The DNA of the CDR3 is TGTGCCAGCACTAACCAGGGGAGCGAGCAGTACTTC. Protein: CASTNQGSEQYF. The rearrangement links TRBV28 to TRBJ2-7; perhaps TRBD1 as D (6 bases). Germline V gives CDR1 MDHEN, CDR2 SYDVKM. This CDR3 comprises 12 residues. Trimming cost V 7 bases and J 6 bases, with 13 bases left between them.

This chain uses TRBV18 with TRBJ2-7; D is ambiguous. V was cut by 3 bases and J by 1 base, with 16 bases left in between. The CDR3 runs to 16 residues. Germline V gene data show CDR1 as KGHSH and CDR2 as LQKENI. The CDR3 region has the DNA TGTGCCAGCTCACCCGATGAGGCAGGCCGATCCTACGAGCAGTACTTC. Protein sequence: CASSPDEAGRSYEQYF.

The chain is built from TRBV27 and TRBJ1-1, with 7 positions matching TRBD1. CDR1 MNHEY and CDR2 SMNVEV come from the germline V gene (reference sequence). There are 17 residues in the CDR3. Germline trimming cut 8 bases from V and 3 bases from J; bases unmatched to any gene: 18. The CDR3 loop reads CASHRSEWQGEDTEAFF. In DNA form, the CDR3 reads TGTGCCAGCCACCGGTCGGAGTGGCAGGGGGAGGACACTGAAGCTTTCTTT.

This clone was detected only once. The chain joins TRBV6-2 or TRBV6-3 to TRBJ2-7; TRBD2 agrees at 15 bases. This CDR3 is built from 16 residues. The V segment lost 5 bases and the J segment 2 bases; nucleotides outside the gene matches: 4. The germline V gene encodes CDR1 MNHEY and CDR2 SVGEGT. CDR3 nucleotides: TGTGCCAGCAGTACCGGACTAGCGGGAGGGCCCTACGAGCAGTACTTC. The encoded protein is CASSTGLAGGPYEQYF.

This chain joins TRBV6-5 and TRBJ2-3; 11 nucleotides agree with TRBD2. Trimming cost V 6 bases and J 4 bases; bases outside gene matches: 6. The CDR3 has 15 residues. Germline-derived CDR1 and CDR2 are MNHEY and SVGAGI. DNA of the CDR3: TGTGCCAGCAGGCCTAGCGGGAGGAGAGCAGATACGCAGTATTTT. Translation gives CASRPSGRRADTQYF.

This chain uses TRBV28 with TRBJ2-1; 8 bases agree with TRBD2. Germline-derived CDR1 and CDR2 are MDHEN and SYDVKM. The CDR3 loop spans 16 amino acids. Trimming took 6 bases from V and 5 from J; bases not matched to a gene: 12. The CDR3 region is CASSSPHGRGNNEQFF. CDR3 nucleotides: TGTGCCAGCAGCTCCCCCCACGGGAGGGGTAACAATGAGCAGTTCTTC.

The chain carries TRBV10-1 and TRBJ2-5; 7 nucleotides line up with TRBD2. V was pared by 2 bases and J by 0 bases, with 6 bases of the junction left unmatched. The CDR3 is 16 amino acids. Germline V gene lookup returns CDR1 WNHNN and CDR2 SYGVQD (reference sequence). This CDR3 reads CASSELLRENQETQYF. The CDR3 bases are TGCGCCAGCAGTGAGCTACTGCGGGAGAACCAAGAGACCCAGTACTTC.

The chain combines TRBV29-1 with TRBJ2-5, with D uncertain. Trimming shortened V by 3 bases and J by 9 bases, and 17 bases separated the two germline ends. The length of the CDR3 is 13 residues. The V gene's germline CDR1 is SQVTM and CDR2 ANQGSEA. CDR3 protein: CSVDSTPTPAQYF. The CDR3 coding sequence is TGCAGCGTTGACTCGACACCGACTCCCGCCCAGTACTTC.